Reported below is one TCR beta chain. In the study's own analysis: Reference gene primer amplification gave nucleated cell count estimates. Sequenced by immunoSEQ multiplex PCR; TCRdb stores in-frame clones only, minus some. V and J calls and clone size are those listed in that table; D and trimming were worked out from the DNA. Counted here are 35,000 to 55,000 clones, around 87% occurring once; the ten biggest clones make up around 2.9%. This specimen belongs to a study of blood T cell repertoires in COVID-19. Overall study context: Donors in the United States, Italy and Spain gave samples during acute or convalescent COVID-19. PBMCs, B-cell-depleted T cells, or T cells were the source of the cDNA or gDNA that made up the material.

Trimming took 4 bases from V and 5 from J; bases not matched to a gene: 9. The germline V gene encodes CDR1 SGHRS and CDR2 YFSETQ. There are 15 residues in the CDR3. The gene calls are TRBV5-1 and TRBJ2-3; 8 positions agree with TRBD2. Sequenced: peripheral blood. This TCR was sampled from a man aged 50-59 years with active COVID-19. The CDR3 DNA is TGCGCCAGCAGCGGGGGGCGGGAGGACTTAGATACGCAGTATTTT. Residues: CASSGGREDLDTQYF. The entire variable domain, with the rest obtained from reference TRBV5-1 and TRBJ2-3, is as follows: KAGVTQTPRYLIKTRGQQVTLSCSPISGHRSVSWYQQTPGQGLQFLFEYFSETQRNKGNFPGRFSGRQFSNSRSEMNVSTLELGDSALYLCASSGGREDLDTQYFGPGTRLTVL.